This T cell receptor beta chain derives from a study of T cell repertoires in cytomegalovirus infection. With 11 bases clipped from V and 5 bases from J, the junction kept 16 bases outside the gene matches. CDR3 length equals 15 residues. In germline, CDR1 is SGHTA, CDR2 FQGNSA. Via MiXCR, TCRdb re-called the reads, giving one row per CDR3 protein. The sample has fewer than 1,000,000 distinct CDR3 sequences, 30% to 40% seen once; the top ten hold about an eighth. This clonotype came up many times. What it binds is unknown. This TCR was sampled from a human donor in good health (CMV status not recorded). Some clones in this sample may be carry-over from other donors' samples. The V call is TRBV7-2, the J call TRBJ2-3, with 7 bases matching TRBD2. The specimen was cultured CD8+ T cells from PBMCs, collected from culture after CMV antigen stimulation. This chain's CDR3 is CASRLAHTGGDTQYF. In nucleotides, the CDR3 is TGTGCCTCACGACTAGCCCATACCGGAGGAGATACGCAGTATTTT.